One sample yielded the 2 T cell receptor beta chains listed below, sequenced in a study of T cell responses to AZD1222 COVID-19 vaccine. Produced via immunoSEQ multiplex PCR; TCRdb's table is partial and in-frame only. In the table there are 150,000 or so clones, roughly 91% of which are singletons. This specimen was peripheral blood, taken on day 0 of AZD1222 vaccination. Receptors were obtained from an adult in good health.

V and J are TRBV7-2 and TRBJ2-3; no definite D call. Per the germline V gene, CDR1 is SGHTA and CDR2 is FQGNSA. V dropped 1 base and J dropped 3 bases, with 8 bases sitting between them. The length of the CDR3 is 14 residues. As DNA, the CDR3 is TGTGCCAGCAGCTTAGTAGCTGCGACAGATACGCAGTATTTT. As protein: CASSLVAATDTQYF.

This chain links TRBV5-5 with TRBJ2-2; 7 nucleotides agree with TRBD1. The trim removed 4 bases at V and 1 base at J, leaving 4 bases unmatched. This CDR3 spans 15 amino acids. Germline V lookup: CDR1 SGHKS, CDR2 YYEKEE (reference sequence). CDR3 nucleotides: TGTGCCAGCAGCCCCCGACAGGGGAACACCGGGGAGCTGTTTTTT. Translated: CASSPRQGNTGELFF.